This T cell receptor (beta chain) appears in the sequencing data of a study of human T cells and chemical hapten exposure. Study-wide context: Upper back patch tests used 0.01% DPC, scored after 6 days.

TCRdb processed the RACE reads anew with MiXCR; each CDR3 protein has one entry. This sample has about 140,000 distinct CDR3 sequences, with 12% found just once. The CDR3 covers 13 residues. Time point meaning: patch test 2, 6 weeks after DPC sensitization. Treatment in this sample: therapeutic diphenylcyclopropenone sensitization with weekly scalp DPC. Blood collection took place prior to placing each patch test. Each donor was an alopecia patient between 18 and 70 years of age who qualified for DPC. This clonotype was obtained from a woman aged 45-59 years with alopecia areata. Some clones in this sample may be carry-over from other donors' samples. This material consisted of whole blood, taken in connection with sensitization to the hapten diphenylcyclopropenone (DPC). This chain joins TRBV3-2 and TRBJ2-2; the DNA was not compared with TRBD1, the D call given in the table. TRBV3-2 is designated a pseudogene. Here the CDR3 reads CASSHRGAGELFF. The CDR3 nucleotides read TGTGCCAGCAGCCATAGGGGAGCCGGGGAGCTGTTTTTT.